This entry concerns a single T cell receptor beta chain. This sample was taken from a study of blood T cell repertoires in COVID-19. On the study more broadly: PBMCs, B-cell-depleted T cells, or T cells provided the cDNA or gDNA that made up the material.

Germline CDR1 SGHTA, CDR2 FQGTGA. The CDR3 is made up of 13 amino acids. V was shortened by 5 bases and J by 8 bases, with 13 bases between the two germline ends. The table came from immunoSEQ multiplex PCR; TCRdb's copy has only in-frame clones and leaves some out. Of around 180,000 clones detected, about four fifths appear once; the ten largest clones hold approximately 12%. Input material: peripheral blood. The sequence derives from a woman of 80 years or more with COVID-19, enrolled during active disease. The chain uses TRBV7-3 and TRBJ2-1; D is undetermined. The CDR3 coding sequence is TGTGCCAGCAGCCCCCCCTCCCGGGATGAGCAGTTCTTC. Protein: CASSPPSRDEQFF. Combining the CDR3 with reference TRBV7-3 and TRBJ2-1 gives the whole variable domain GAGVSQTPSNKVTEKGKYVELRCDPISGHTALYWYRQSLGQGPEFLIYFQGTGAADDSGLPNDRFFAVRPEGSVSTLKIQRTERGDSAVYLCASSPPSRDEQFFGPGTRLTVL.